This TCR beta chain was documented in a study of early T cells in non-severe SARS-CoV-2 infection. Study information: Unsorted whole blood bulk RNA was sequenced, with unpaired chains.

TCRdb itself ran the 5' RACE reads through MiXCR, one entry per CDR3 protein. The data contain about 84,000 distinct CDR3 sequences, around 10% of them seen just once; the ten biggest clones take up approximately 2.4%. The length of the CDR3 is 17 residues. The V gene's germline CDR1 is MDHEN and CDR2 SYDVKM. V dropped 3 bases and J dropped 0 bases, with 14 bases sitting between them. Ten or more counts support this clonotype. Sequencing was performed on whole blood. This sequence was found in an adult who was a healthcare worker with PCR-confirmed SARS-CoV-2 infection or an uninfected control (not recorded which). This chain uses TRBV28 with TRBJ2-2; D unclear. The CDR3 reads CASSFLQDRTNTGELFF. The CDR3 DNA reads TGTGCCAGCAGTTTTTTGCAGGACCGAACGAACACCGGGGAGCTGTTTTTT.